Sequencing of this T cell receptor (beta chain) was carried out in a study of T cell changes during pregnancy in multiple sclerosis. The germline CDR1 and CDR2 sequences are MNHEY and SVGAGI. The V gene lost 2 bases and the J gene lost 4 bases, with 15 bases spanning the gap. The CDR3 has 16 residues. Some clones are missing from TCRdb's copy, which holds only in-frame ones; the method was immunoSEQ multiplex PCR. The sample shows around 110,000 clones, roughly 92% of them seen only once. Sequenced material: peripheral blood, taken in the third trimester of pregnancy. V usage is TRBV6-5 and J usage is TRBJ2-1; the D gene is possibly TRBD1 (6 bases). The receptor's source is a female donor in good health, enrolled as a control in a pregnancy study. The CDR3 coding sequence is TGTGCCAGCAGTTACCCGACCGCAGACAGGTACAATGAGCAGTTCTTC. This codes for CASSYPTADRYNEQFF.